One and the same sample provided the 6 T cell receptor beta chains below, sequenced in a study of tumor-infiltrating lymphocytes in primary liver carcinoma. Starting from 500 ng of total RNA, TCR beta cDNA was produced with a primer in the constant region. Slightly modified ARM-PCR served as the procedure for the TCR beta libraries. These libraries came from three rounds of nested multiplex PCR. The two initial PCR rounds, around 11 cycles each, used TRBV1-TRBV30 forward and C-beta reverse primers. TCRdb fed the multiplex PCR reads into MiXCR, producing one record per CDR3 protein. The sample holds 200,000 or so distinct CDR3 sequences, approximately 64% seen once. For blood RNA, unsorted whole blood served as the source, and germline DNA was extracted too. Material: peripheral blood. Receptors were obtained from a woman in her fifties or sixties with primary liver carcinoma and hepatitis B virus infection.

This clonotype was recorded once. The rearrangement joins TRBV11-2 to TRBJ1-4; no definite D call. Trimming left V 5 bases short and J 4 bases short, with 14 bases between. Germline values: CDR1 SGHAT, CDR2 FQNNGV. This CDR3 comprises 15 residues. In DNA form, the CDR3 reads TGTGCCAGCAGCCCTCGGATAGGGTTTAATGAAAAACTGTTTTTT. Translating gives CASSPRIGFNEKLFF.

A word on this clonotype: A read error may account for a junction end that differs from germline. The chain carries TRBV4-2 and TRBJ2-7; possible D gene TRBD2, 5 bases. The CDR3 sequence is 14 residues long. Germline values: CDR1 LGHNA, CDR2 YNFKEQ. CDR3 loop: CASSPARVPYEPYF. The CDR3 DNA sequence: TGTGCTAGCAGCCCCGCGAGGGTCCCCTACGAGCCGTACTTC.

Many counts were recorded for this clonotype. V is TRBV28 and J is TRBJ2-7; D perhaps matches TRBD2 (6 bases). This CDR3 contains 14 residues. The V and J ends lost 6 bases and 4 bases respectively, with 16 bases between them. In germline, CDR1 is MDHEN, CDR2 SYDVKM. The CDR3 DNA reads TGTGCCAGCAGCTCGGGGGACTTACCGTACGAGCAGTACTTC. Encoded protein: CASSSGDLPYEQYF.

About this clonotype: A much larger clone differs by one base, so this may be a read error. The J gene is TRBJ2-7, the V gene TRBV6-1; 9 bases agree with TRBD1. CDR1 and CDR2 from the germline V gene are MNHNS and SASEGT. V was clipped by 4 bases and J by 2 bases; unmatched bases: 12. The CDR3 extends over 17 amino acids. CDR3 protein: CASSGPWARQGAYEQYF. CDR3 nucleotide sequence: TGTGCCAGCAGTGGCCCCTGGGCCAGACAGGGGGCCTACGAGCAGTACTTC.

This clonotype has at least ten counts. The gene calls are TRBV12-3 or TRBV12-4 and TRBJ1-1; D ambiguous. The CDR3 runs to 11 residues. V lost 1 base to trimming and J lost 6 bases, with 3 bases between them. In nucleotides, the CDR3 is TGTGCCAGCAGTTTAGAGGCTGAAGCTTTCTTT. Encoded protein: CASSLEAEAFF.

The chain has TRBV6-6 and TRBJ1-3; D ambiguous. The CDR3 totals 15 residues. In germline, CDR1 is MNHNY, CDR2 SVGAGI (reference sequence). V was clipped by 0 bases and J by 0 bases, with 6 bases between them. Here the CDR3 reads CASSYSGSSGNTIYF. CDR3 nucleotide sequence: TGTGCCAGCAGTTACTCGGGATCCTCTGGAAACACCATATATTTT.